These 3 T cell receptor beta chains originate from one sample sequenced in a study of CD8+ T cells in alopecia areata. Extraction and reverse transcription of RNA yielded cDNA as the sequencing template. Measured with immunoSEQ multiplex PCR; TCRdb has only the in-frame clones, and not every one. The data show 55,000 to 75,000 clones, about 44% seen once. The sequencing here drew on CD8+ T cells sorted from blood, taken at week 0. These receptors were taken from a human donor with alopecia areata.

This clone was seen repeatedly, ten times or more. J is TRBJ2-2 and V is TRBV4-3; D may match TRBD1 or TRBD2 (6 bases each). Looked up from germline, CDR1 is LGHNA and CDR2 is YSLEER. Trimming stripped 3 bases from V and 7 bases from J, with 9 bases between. CDR3 size: 13 residues. This CDR3 reads CASSQRGVGELFF. DNA for the CDR3: TGCGCCAGCAGCCAGAGGGGGGTCGGGGAGCTGTTTTTT.

V is TRBV9 and J is TRBJ2-1, with a tentative D call TRBD2 (6 bases). The V end was cut by 3 bases, the J end by 0 bases, with 13 bases between. Germline-derived CDR1 and CDR2 are SGDLS and YYNGEE. This CDR3 is built from 16 residues. This CDR3 reads CASSARDGSSYNEQFF. The CDR3 DNA sequence: TGTGCCAGCAGCGCCCGGGACGGGAGCTCCTACAATGAGCAGTTCTTC.

V is TRBV4-1 and J is TRBJ2-1; 7 positions match TRBD2. This CDR3 has 14 residues. V shed 1 base and J 7 bases; nucleotides not matched to a gene: 4. CDR1 and CDR2 from the germline V gene are MGHRA and YSYEKL. The CDR3 nucleotides read TGCGCCAGCAGCCAAGTCGCAGCGGGGAATGAGCAGTTCTTC. Amino acid sequence: CASSQVAAGNEQFF.